A selection of T cell receptor beta chains follows, all from one sample in a study of neurological immune-mediated disorders. MiXCR, applied by TCRdb to the 5' RACE reads, yields one record per CDR3 protein. The table has about 82,000 distinct CDR3 sequences, 2% to 3% seen once. Sequencing was carried out using PBMCs. The receptors come from a woman between 25 and 40 years old with multiple sclerosis. Each CDR3 is given without its conserved first and last residue. The order of the fields is CDR3 length, V gene, J gene, CDR3 protein.

length: 12; V: TRBV7-2; J: TRBJ2-5; CDR3: ASSLAFRGETQY
length: 14; V: TRBV7-2; J: TRBJ1-6; CDR3: ASSLVSAQQGSPLH
length: 8; V: TRBV5-5; J: TRBJ2-5; CDR3: ASSLETQY
length: 11; V: TRBV20-1; J: TRBJ1-1; CDR3: SAPRAGSTEAF
length: 12; V: TRBV29-1; J: TRBJ2-3; CDR3: SVDGGLSTDTQY
length: 11; V: TRBV4-3; J: TRBJ2-7; CDR3: ASSQGQIYEQY
length: 11; V: TRBV27; J: TRBJ1-2; CDR3: ASSFGTGSGYT
length: 16; V: TRBV3-1; J: TRBJ2-7; CDR3: ASSQDSTLAGLEYEQY
length: 15; V: TRBV7-9; J: TRBJ2-1; CDR3: ASSFQRRSGQYNEQF
length: 12; V: TRBV7-9; J: TRBJ1-5; CDR3: ASSGDWGDQPQH
length: 13; V: TRBV10-3; J: TRBJ2-1; CDR3: AISDQDREYNEQF
length: 14; V: TRBV7-2; J: TRBJ2-1; CDR3: ASSLVRGVGYNEQF
length: 13; V: TRBV5-1; J: TRBJ1-1; CDR3: ASSEDRGRGTEAF
length: 10; V: TRBV5-5; J: TRBJ2-5; CDR3: ASSFSGETQY
length: 11; V: TRBV29-1; J: TRBJ2-5; CDR3: SVPRTGQETQY
length: 10; V: TRBV12-3/TRBV12-4; J: TRBJ1-5; CDR3: ASSLDPQPQH
length: 11; V: TRBV24-1; J: TRBJ1-1; CDR3: ATTPRNGGVAF